This record looks at one T cell receptor (beta chain) sequence and its context. TCRdb's table, derived via immunoSEQ multiplex PCR, lists solely in-frame clones and lacks some. The data show tens of thousands of clones, with around 90% seen just once and 3.8% held by the top ten. The CDR3 spans 14 residues. Germline CDR1 is SGDLS and CDR2 is YYNGEE. Trimming cost V 6 bases and J 5 bases, with 14 bases left between them. This sample stems from a study of control samples from healthy donors and cancer patients. This rearrangement joins TRBV9 to TRBJ2-2, with D possibly TRBD1 on 5 matching bases. Sequenced: blood. The TCR comes from a man in his fifties or sixties in good health. The CDR3 nucleotides read TGTGCCAGCAACCCCGACAGTTCTACCGGGGAGCTGTTTTTT. Its protein product is CASNPDSSTGELFF. The whole variable domain, remainder taken from reference TRBV9 and TRBJ2-2, is DSGVTQTPKHLITATGQRVTLRCSPRSGDLSVYWYQQSLDQGLQFLIQYYNGEERAKGNILERFSAQQFPDLHSELNLSSLELGDSALYFCASNPDSSTGELFFGEGSRLTVL.